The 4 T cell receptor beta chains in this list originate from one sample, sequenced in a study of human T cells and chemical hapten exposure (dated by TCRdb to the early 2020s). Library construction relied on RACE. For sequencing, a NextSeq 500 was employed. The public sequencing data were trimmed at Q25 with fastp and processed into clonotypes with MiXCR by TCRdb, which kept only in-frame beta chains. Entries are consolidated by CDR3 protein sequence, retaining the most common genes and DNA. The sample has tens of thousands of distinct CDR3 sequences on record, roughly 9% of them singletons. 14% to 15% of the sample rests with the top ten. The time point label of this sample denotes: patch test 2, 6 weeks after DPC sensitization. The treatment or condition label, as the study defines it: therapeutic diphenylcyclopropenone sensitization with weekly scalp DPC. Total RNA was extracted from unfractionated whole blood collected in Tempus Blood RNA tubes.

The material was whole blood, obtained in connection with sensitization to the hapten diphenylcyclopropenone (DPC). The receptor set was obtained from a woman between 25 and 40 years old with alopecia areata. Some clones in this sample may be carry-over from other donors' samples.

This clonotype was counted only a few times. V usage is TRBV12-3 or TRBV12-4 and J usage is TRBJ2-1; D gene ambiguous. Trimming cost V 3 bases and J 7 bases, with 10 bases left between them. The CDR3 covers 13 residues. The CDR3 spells CASSLTGVNEQFF. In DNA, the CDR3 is TGTGCCAGCAGTTTGACTGGGGTTAATGAGCAGTTCTTC.

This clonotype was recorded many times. The CDR3 DNA reads TGTGCCAGCAGCTTGGTGGGCGAAGACACCTTC. Amino acids: CASSLVGEDTF. This chain links TRBV5-4 with TRBJ1-2; D remains unclear. The length of the CDR3 is 11 residues. Between the trimmed V and J ends, which lost 0 bases and 12 bases, there was a span of 9 bases. Germline CDR1 is SGHNT and CDR2 is YYREEE (reference sequence).

CDR3 bases: TGTGCCAGCAGCCCATTCCGCTCTGGGGCCAACGTCCTGACTTTC. Amino acid sequence: CASSPFRSGANVLTF. V usage is TRBV12-3 or TRBV12-4 and J usage is TRBJ2-6, with D unclear. There are 15 residues in the CDR3. Trimming pared 6 bases from V and 0 bases from J, leaving 9 bases between.

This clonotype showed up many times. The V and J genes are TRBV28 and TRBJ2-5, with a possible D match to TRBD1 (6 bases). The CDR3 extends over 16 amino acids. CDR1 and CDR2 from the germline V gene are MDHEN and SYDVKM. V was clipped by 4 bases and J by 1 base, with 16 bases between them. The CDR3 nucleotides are TGTGCCAGCAGTTCCTCCGCGGACAGCCCCCAAGAGACCCAGTACTTC. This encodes CASSSSADSPQETQYF.